The clone carrying this TCR beta chain has more than one count but fewer than ten. What it binds is not known. These data belong to a study of T cells after yellow fever vaccination. General observations from the study: Just a small share of clonotypes turned up in the CD4 compartment as well as the CD8 compartment. Weaker overall, the secondary response nonetheless peaked faster (day 5 versus 15).

CDR1 DFQATT and CDR2 SNEGSKA come from the germline V gene (reference sequence). The CDR3 length is 12 residues. V was clipped by 4 bases and J by 5 bases, with 11 bases between them. TCR cDNA, made by 5'RACE template switching, carried an added universal primer site and UMIs. TCRdb redid the calling of the 5' RACE reads with MiXCR, one entry per CDR3 protein. The data contain around 500,000 distinct CDR3 sequences, 20% to 25% of them singletons. The rearrangement joins TRBV20-1 to TRBJ1-2; TRBD1 might be the D (5 bases). The TCR originated in a man aged 18 to 29 who received the YFV17D yellow fever vaccine. The source was PBMCs, collected 21 days after the first yellow fever vaccination. Written as DNA, the CDR3 is TGCAGTGCTACCCTCCGGGGGTATGGCTACACCTTC. It is translated as CSATLRGYGYTF.